The 18 T cell receptor beta chains below all came from one sample that was sequenced in a study of blood T cell repertoires in COVID-19. The data were produced by immunoSEQ multiplex PCR, yet TCRdb's version contains in-frame clones alone and is incomplete. The sample lists 130,000 to 150,000 clones, around 83% seen once, with about 2.6% in the top ten. The specimen sequenced was peripheral blood. Receptors originate from a human donor with acute or convalescent COVID-19. The donor label of this sample is uncertain.

J is TRBJ2-2 and V is TRBV9; 8 nucleotides match TRBD2. J lost 0 bases, V lost 7 bases, and 2 bases had no gene match. The CDR3 loop spans 14 amino acids. CDR1 SGDLS and CDR2 YYNGEE come from the germline V gene. CDR3 sequence (DNA): TGTGCCAGCGGAGCGGGAGCGAACACCGGGGAGCTGTTTTTT. It translates to CASGAGANTGELFF.

This clone showed up many times. CDR3 sequence reads: CSASRGLAIYEQYV. The CDR3 nucleotides read TGCAGTGCTAGTAGGGGACTAGCGATCTACGAGCAGTACGTC. The rearrangement uses TRBV20-1 and TRBJ2-7, with TRBD2 identical over 10 bases. CDR1 is DFQATT, CDR2 SNEGSKA, per germline (reference sequence). This CDR3 is 14 amino acids long. With 3 bases clipped from V and 3 bases from J, the junction kept 5 bases outside the gene matches.

The gene calls are TRBV5-1 and TRBJ2-1; 9 nucleotides agree with TRBD1. This CDR3 spans 14 amino acids. The V gene end was trimmed by 4 bases and the J gene end by 8 bases; junction bases not matched to a gene: 7. CDR1 and CDR2 (germline): SGHRS, YFSETQ. CDR3 in DNA: TGCGCCAGCAGCGGGACAGGGCGATTCGATGAGCAGTTCTTC. Encoded protein: CASSGTGRFDEQFF.

This chain uses TRBV5-1 with TRBJ2-3, with D tentatively TRBD1 (6 bases). This CDR3 contains 16 residues. The V end lost 0 bases, the J end lost 0 bases, and 11 bases lay between the germline ends. Looked up from germline, CDR1 is SGHRS and CDR2 is YFSETQ. Written as DNA, the CDR3 is TGCGCCAGCAGCTTGGGGGGGCGAACTAGCACAGATACGCAGTATTTT. It codes for CASSLGGRTSTDTQYF.

This clone came up once. CDR3 protein: CASSPTAGYEQYF. DNA of the CDR3: TGTGCCAGCTCACCAACGGCGGGATACGAGCAGTACTTC. The rearrangement uses TRBV18 and TRBJ2-7; possibly TRBD2 for D (6 bases). The CDR3 is 13 residues long. Germline CDR1 and CDR2: KGHSH and LQKENI. V gave up 2 bases and J gave up 4 bases, with 9 bases separating them.

The chain is built from TRBV20-1 and TRBJ1-1; TRBD1 matches at 7 bases. The length of the CDR3 is 13 residues. V lost 3 bases to trimming and J lost 3 bases; unmatched junction nucleotides: 4. Per the germline V gene, CDR1 is DFQATT and CDR2 is SNEGSKA (reference sequence). CDR3 coding DNA: TGCAGTGCTAGTTGGCAGGGGGACACTGAAGCTTTCTTT. Its protein product is CSASWQGDTEAFF.

The chain is built from TRBV28 and TRBJ2-7; no clear D gene. The germline CDR1 and CDR2 sequences are MDHEN and SYDVKM. This CDR3 is built from 13 residues. The V end lost 6 bases, the J end lost 1 base, and 10 bases lay between the germline ends. The CDR3 DNA is TGTGCCAGCAGCGTCACCGCGTCCTACGAGCAGTACTTC. Its protein product is CASSVTASYEQYF.

This clone was recorded once. This chain connects TRBV5-1 to TRBJ1-4; tentative D call: TRBD1 (6 bases). The CDR3 is made up of 15 amino acids. Germline lookup yields CDR1 SGHRS and CDR2 YFSETQ. V gave up 0 bases and J gave up 4 bases, with 10 bases separating them. CDR3 loop: CASSLGQENNEKLFF. In nucleotides, the CDR3 is TGCGCCAGCAGCTTGGGACAGGAGAATAATGAAAAACTGTTTTTT.

This chain uses TRBV5-1 with TRBJ2-1; 8 bases are a match to TRBD2. V was pared by 0 bases and J by 0 bases, with 5 bases of the junction left unmatched. CDR1 and CDR2 from the germline V gene are SGHRS and YFSETQ. The CDR3 contains 17 residues. The CDR3 protein is CASSLGGTSPSYNEQFF. For the CDR3, the DNA is TGCGCCAGCAGCTTGGGAGGGACTAGTCCCTCCTACAATGAGCAGTTCTTC. Filled out from reference TRBV5-1 and TRBJ2-1, the complete variable domain reads KAGVTQTPRYLIKTRGQQVTLSCSPISGHRSVSWYQQTPGQGLQFLFEYFSETQRNKGNFPGRFSGRQFSNSRSEMNVSTLELGDSALYLCASSLGGTSPSYNEQFFGPGTRLTVL.

This clone occurred once. V and J are TRBV28 and TRBJ1-2, with D unresolved. Germline V gene lookup returns CDR1 MDHEN and CDR2 SYDVKM. Trimming pared 6 bases from V and 11 bases from J, leaving 13 bases between. The CDR3 runs 11 residues. CDR3 in amino acids: CASRVGLQYTF. Written as DNA, the CDR3 is TGTGCCAGCAGGGTGGGCCTTCAATACACCTTC.

The V gene is TRBV3-1 (or the pseudogene TRBV3-2), the J gene TRBJ1-6; D remains unclear. This CDR3 has 13 amino acids. Trimming took off 0 bases at V and 9 bases at J, with 6 bases between the two ends. Germline V gives CDR1 LGHDT, CDR2 YNNKEL (reference sequence). CDR3 sequence: CASSQDSRSPLHF. CDR3 in DNA: TGTGCCAGCAGCCAAGATAGCCGTTCACCCCTCCACTTT.

V usage is TRBV7-3 and J usage is TRBJ2-2; possible D gene TRBD1, 6 bases. Per germline, CDR1 SGHTA and CDR2 FQGTGA. Between the trimmed V and J ends, which lost 4 bases and 5 bases, there was a span of 14 bases. The CDR3 sequence is 15 residues long. The CDR3 region is CASSSQGPQTGELFF. The CDR3 DNA follows: TGTGCCAGCAGCTCCCAGGGGCCTCAAACCGGGGAGCTGTTTTTT.

The chain couples TRBV7-9 to TRBJ1-4; D gene unclear. The CDR3 consists of 16 residues. The ends were cut back, 7 bases at V and 4 bases at J, with 19 bases in the middle. Germline V gene sequence: CDR1 SEHNR, CDR2 FQNEAQ (reference sequence). As DNA, the CDR3 is TGTGCCAGCACTCACCTTGAGCCCAGCGTTAATGAAAAACTGTTTTTT. It is translated as CASTHLEPSVNEKLFF.

The chain employs TRBV18 and TRBJ1-2, with unresolved D. Trimming cost V 3 bases and J 5 bases, with 10 bases left between them. The CDR3 is 13 amino acids. Germline lookup yields CDR1 KGHSH and CDR2 LQKENI. The CDR3 DNA is TGTGCCAGCTCACCGGGCACCGGTTATGGCTACACCTTC. It yields the protein CASSPGTGYGYTF.

This clone was counted only a few times. The chain joins TRBV9 to TRBJ1-3; tentative D call: TRBD1 (5 bases). The V gene's germline CDR1 is SGDLS and CDR2 YYNGEE. The V and J ends lost 0 bases and 1 base respectively, with 11 bases between them. CDR3 length equals 16 residues. Here the CDR3 DNA reads TGTGCCAGCAGCGTAGGAACAGGTCCATCTGGAAACACCATATATTTT. It yields the protein CASSVGTGPSGNTIYF.

The CDR3 DNA reads as TGTGCCAGCAGTCCCCGGACAGGGGGAATTGAAGCTTTCTTT. As protein: CASSPRTGGIEAFF. V and J are TRBV6-2 or TRBV6-3 and TRBJ1-1, with TRBD1 matching over 10 bases. Per germline, CDR1 MNHEY and CDR2 SVGEGT. Trimming at V came to 5 bases and at J to 7 bases, leaving 7 bases not matched to a gene. The CDR3 has 14 amino acids.

The rearrangement uses TRBV24-1 and TRBJ1-3; TRBD1 matches at 11 bases. This CDR3 has 15 amino acids. CDR1 KGHDR and CDR2 SFDVKD come from the germline V gene. Trimming cost V 3 bases and J 8 bases; bases outside gene matches: 5. CDR3 nucleotides: TGTGCCACCAGTGATGGGACAGGGGGTATGGACACCATATATTTT. It yields the protein CATSDGTGGMDTIYF.

The V gene is TRBV3-1 (or the pseudogene TRBV3-2), the J gene TRBJ1-6; tentative D call: TRBD1 (6 bases). Germline V CDR1 and CDR2: LGHDT, YNNKEL (reference sequence). This CDR3 has 15 residues. The V end lost 1 base, the J end lost 5 bases, and 9 bases lay between the germline ends. In nucleotides, the CDR3 is TGTGCCAGCAGCCAAGTAAGGGGGAATAATTCACCCCTCCACTTT. This translates into CASSQVRGNNSPLHF.